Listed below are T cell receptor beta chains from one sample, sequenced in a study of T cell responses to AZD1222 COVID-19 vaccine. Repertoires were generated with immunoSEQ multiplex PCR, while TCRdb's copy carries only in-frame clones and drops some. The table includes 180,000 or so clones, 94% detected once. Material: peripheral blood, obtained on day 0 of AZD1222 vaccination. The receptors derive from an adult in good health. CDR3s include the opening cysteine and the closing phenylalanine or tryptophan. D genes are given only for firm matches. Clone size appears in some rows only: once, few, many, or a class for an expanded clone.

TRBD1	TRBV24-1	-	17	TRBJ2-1	CATSGRPGQGDNNEQFF	TGTGCCACCAGTGGGAGGCCTGGACAGGGGGATAACAATGAGCAGTTCTTC
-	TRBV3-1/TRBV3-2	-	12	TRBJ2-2	CASSQAVGELFF	TGTGCCAGCAGCCAAGCGGTCGGGGAGCTGTTTTTT
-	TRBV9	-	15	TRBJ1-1	CASSVGVTLNTEAFF	TGTGCCAGCAGCGTAGGGGTCACGTTAAACACTGAAGCTTTCTTT
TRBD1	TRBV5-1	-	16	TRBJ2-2	CASSLWDRGGPRELFF	TGCGCCAGCAGCCTTTGGGACAGGGGAGGCCCCCGGGAGCTGTTTTTT
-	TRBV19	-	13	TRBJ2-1	CASSEQGYNEQFF	TGTGCCAGTAGCGAACAGGGTTACAATGAGCAGTTCTTC
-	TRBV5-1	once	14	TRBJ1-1	CASSPDRLQSGAFF	TGCGCCAGCAGCCCAGACCGACTACAGAGTGGAGCTTTCTTT
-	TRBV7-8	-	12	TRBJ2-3	CASSFGGDTQYF	TGTGCCAGCAGCTTTGGCGGAGATACGCAGTATTTT
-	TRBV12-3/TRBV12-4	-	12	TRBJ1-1	CASSSEGEGAFF	TGTGCCAGCAGTTCGGAAGGGGAAGGAGCTTTCTTT
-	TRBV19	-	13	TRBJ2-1	CASRPARHNEQFF	TGTGCCAGTAGGCCAGCCCGGCACAATGAGCAGTTCTTC
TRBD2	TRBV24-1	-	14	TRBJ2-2	CATSLGLVPGELFF	TGTGCCACCAGTCTTGGACTAGTTCCCGGGGAGCTGTTTTTT
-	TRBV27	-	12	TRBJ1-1	CASSDRGTEAFF	TGTGCCAGCAGTGACAGAGGGACTGAAGCTTTCTTT
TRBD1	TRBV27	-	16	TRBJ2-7	CASSSLGTGGTYEQYF	TGTGCCAGCAGTTCGCTCGGGACAGGGGGAACCTACGAGCAGTACTTC
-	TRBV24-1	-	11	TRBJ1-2	CATRSQGGYTF	TGTGCCACCCGGTCCCAGGGAGGCTACACCTTC
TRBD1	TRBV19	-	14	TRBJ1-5	CASRETGLGQPQHF	TGTGCCAGTAGGGAGACAGGGCTGGGTCAGCCCCAGCATTTT
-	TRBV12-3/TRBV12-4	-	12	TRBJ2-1	CASSPLGNEQFF	TGTGCCAGCAGCCCCCTCGGCAATGAGCAGTTCTTC
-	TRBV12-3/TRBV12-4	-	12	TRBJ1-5	CASSPDRQPQHF	TGTGCCAGCAGCCCCGACAGGCAGCCCCAGCATTTT
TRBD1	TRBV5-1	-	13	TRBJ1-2	CASSLGTGYGYTF	TGCGCCAGCAGCTTAGGGACAGGGTATGGCTACACCTTC
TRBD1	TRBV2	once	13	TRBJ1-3	CASVKGAGNTIYF	TGTGCCAGCGTGAAGGGGGCAGGAAACACCATATATTTT
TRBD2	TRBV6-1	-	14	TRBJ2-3	CASSEGLAPDTQYF	TGTGCCAGCAGTGAGGGACTAGCGCCAGATACGCAGTATTTT
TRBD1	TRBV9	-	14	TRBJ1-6	CASSPDRGLSPLHF	TGTGCCAGCAGCCCCGACAGGGGTCTGTCACCCCTCCACTTT
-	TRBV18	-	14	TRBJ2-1	CASSPEGIDNEQFF	TGTGCCAGCTCACCCGAGGGGATAGACAATGAGCAGTTCTTC
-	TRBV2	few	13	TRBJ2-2	CASMTDNTGELFF	TGTGCCAGCATGACAGATAACACCGGGGAGCTGTTTTTT
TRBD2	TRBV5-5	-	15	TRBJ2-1	CASSHLAGGYNEQFF	TGTGCCAGCAGCCATCTAGCGGGAGGGTACAATGAGCAGTTCTTC
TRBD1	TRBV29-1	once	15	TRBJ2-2	CSARAGQGEPGELFF	TGCAGCGCCCGGGCGGGACAGGGCGAACCCGGGGAGCTGTTTTTT
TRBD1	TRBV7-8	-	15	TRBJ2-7	CASSPTQGVSYEQYF	TGTGCCAGCAGCCCGACCCAGGGGGTCTCTTACGAGCAGTACTTC
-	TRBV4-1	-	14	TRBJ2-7	CASSPSPTDYEQYF	TGCGCCAGCAGCCCCTCACCGACGGATTACGAGCAGTACTTC
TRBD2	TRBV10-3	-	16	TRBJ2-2	CAISGVAGGTPGELFF	TGTGCCATCAGTGGCGTTGCGGGAGGAACGCCCGGGGAGCTGTTTTTT
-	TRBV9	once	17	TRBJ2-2	CASSVAIGSPDTGELFF	TGTGCCAGCAGCGTGGCTATTGGGAGCCCCGACACCGGGGAGCTGTTTTTT
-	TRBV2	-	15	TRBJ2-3	CASSVGGRAADTQYF	TGTGCCAGCAGTGTGGGTGGCAGGGCAGCAGATACGCAGTATTTT
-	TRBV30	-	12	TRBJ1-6	CAWARDNSPLHF	TGTGCCTGGGCAAGAGATAATTCACCCCTCCACTTT
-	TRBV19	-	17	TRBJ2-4	CASSIDRQPLAKNIQYF	TGTGCCAGTAGTATAGATCGGCAGCCCCTAGCCAAAAACATTCAGTACTTC
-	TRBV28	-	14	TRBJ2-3	CASSLPPRSDTQYF	TGTGCCAGCAGTTTACCCCCCAGATCAGATACGCAGTATTTT
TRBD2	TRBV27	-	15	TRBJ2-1	CASSFQRGGRDEQFF	TGTGCCAGCAGCTTTCAGCGGGGAGGACGGGATGAGCAGTTCTTC
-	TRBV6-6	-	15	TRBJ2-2	CASSYDGGRFGELFF	TGTGCCAGCAGTTACGACGGGGGGCGGTTCGGGGAGCTGTTTTTT
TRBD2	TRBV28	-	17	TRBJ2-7	CASSLTSGRPSGYEQYF	TGTGCCAGCAGTTTGACTAGCGGGCGACCGTCGGGTTACGAGCAGTACTTC
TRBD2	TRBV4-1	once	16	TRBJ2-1	CASSQDPSGGYNEQFF	TGCGCCAGCAGCCAAGATCCTAGCGGGGGCTACAATGAGCAGTTCTTC
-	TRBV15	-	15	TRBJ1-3	CATSVPAGSPNTIYF	TGTGCCACCAGCGTCCCTGCGGGGAGCCCAAACACCATATATTTT
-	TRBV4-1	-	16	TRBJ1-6	CASSQQGQFLNSPLHF	TGCGCCAGCAGCCAACAGGGGCAGTTTCTTAATTCACCCCTCCACTTT
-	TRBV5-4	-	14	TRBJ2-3	CASSLGRETDTQYF	TGTGCCAGCAGCTTGGGTAGGGAGACAGATACGCAGTATTTT
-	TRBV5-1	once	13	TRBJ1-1	CASAPGWNTEAFF	TGCGCCAGCGCCCCCGGATGGAACACTGAAGCTTTCTTT
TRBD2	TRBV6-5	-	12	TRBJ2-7	CSSGRHSYEQYF	TGTTCTAGCGGGAGGCACTCCTACGAGCAGTACTTC
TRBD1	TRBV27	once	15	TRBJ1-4	CASSLSGTGNEKLFF	TGTGCCAGCAGTTTATCCGGGACAGGGAATGAAAAACTGTTTTTT
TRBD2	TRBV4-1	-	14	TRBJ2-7	CASSQGLAGGEQYF	TGCGCCAGCAGCCAAGGGCTAGCGGGAGGCGAGCAGTACTTC
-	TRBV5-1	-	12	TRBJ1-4	CASNLSSEKLFF	TGCGCCAGCAACCTCTCGAGTGAAAAACTGTTTTTT
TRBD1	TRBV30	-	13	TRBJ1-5	CAWSLTGNQPQHF	TGTGCCTGGAGTCTGACAGGGAATCAGCCCCAGCATTTT
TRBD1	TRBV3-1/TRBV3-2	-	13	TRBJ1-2	CASSQTGRGGYTF	TGTGCCAGCAGCCAGACAGGGCGAGGGGGCTACACCTTC
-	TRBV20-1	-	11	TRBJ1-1	CSASPGPPAFF	TGCAGTGCTAGCCCCGGCCCGCCGGCTTTCTTT